This T cell receptor beta chain emerged from a study of cytomegalovirus exposure and HLA in healthy donors. Study-level information: Prior work identified about 120 million unique TCR beta sequences in some 180 million T cells.

The PCR ran on 60 Vbeta and 13 Jbeta primers. The method was immunoSEQ multiplex PCR; TCRdb's version includes in-frame clones alone and lacks a portion of them. The sample has 150,000 to 200,000 clones; about 82% are singletons. The V and J ends lost 4 bases and 0 bases respectively, with 7 bases between them. CDR3 length equals 12 residues. CDR1 and CDR2 (germline): SQVTM, ANQGSEA. Details on this clone: Its antigen is unknown.

Overall study findings and caveats: Judged likely to be a sequencing artifact was a cluster of highly shared sequence variants. Earlier analysis found most TCR beta V segments productive about 90% or about 30% of the time.

This chain uses TRBV29-1 with TRBJ2-7, with D possibly TRBD1 on 5 matching bases. The TCR was taken from a woman between 50 and 59 years old in good health and CMV-seronegative. The source material was PBMCs. The CDR3 coding sequence is TGCAGCGTTGGACAGAGCTCCTACGAGCAGTACTTC. Translation: CSVGQSSYEQYF.